The 16 T cell receptor beta chains given below trace back to one sample, sequenced in a study of breast tumors, draining lymph nodes, adjacent tissues (dated by TCRdb to about 2016). Libraries came from multiplex PCR. This sample was sequenced with an Illumina HiSeq 2000. TCRdb handled the public reads itself, with Q25 trimming in fastp and clone calling in MiXCR, and kept productive beta chains. Rows are combined by CDR3 protein, so each entry shows the most common genes and DNA. The sample data list more than 200,000 distinct CDR3 sequences, and 32% of these were observed just once. 1.1% to 1.5% of the sample rests with the top ten. The lymph node samples were taken from the axillary draining lymph nodes of breast cancer patients. Sequencing was carried out using axillary lymph node tissue. Receptor source: a female donor with breast cancer. Some clones in this sample may be carry-over from other donors' samples.

This clonotype was detected ten times or more. V gene TRBV6-5 combines with J gene TRBJ1-2, with TRBD1 as a possible D gene (5 bases). Per the germline V gene, CDR1 is MNHEY and CDR2 is SVGAGI. The CDR3 spans 15 residues. V was cut by 2 bases and J by 8 bases, with 18 bases left in between. The CDR3 nucleotides read TGTGCCAGCAGTTACGGTGCAGGGCGGGCGCGGGGCTACACCTTC. Protein sequence: CASSYGAGRARGYTF.

This clonotype was seen many times. The rearrangement links TRBV2 to TRBJ2-3, with TRBD2 identical over 13 bases. Trimming removed 6 bases from V and 3 bases from J; junction bases left unmatched: 6. This CDR3 contains 16 residues. CDR1 and CDR2 from the germline V gene are SNHLY and FYNNEI. DNA of the CDR3: TGTGCCAGCAGAATAAGACTAGCGGGAGGAACAGATACGCAGTATTTT. Residues: CASRIRLAGGTDTQYF. The full variable domain, its missing parts supplied by reference TRBV2 and TRBJ2-3, is EPEVTQTPSHQVTQMGQEVILRCVPISNHLYFYWYRQILGQKVEFLVSFYNNEISEKSEIFDDQFSVERPDGSNFTLKIRSTKLEDSAMYFCASRIRLAGGTDTQYFGPGTRLTVL.

The chain employs TRBV2 and TRBJ2-7; 11 bases match TRBD2. Germline CDR1 reads SNHLY; CDR2 reads FYNNEI. The length of the CDR3 is 15 residues. V was clipped by 4 bases and J by 3 bases; unmatched bases: 5. In DNA form, the CDR3 reads TGTGCCAGCAGTGGAGCGCTAGCGGGAGGCTACGAGCAGTACTTC. It codes for CASSGALAGGYEQYF.

Ten or more counts support this clonotype. The genes are TRBV4-1 and TRBJ2-1; 11 nucleotides line up with TRBD2. The CDR3 loop spans 17 amino acids. J gave up 4 bases and V 0 bases, and 5 bases lay outside the gene matches. The V gene's germline CDR1 is MGHRA and CDR2 YSYEKL. CDR3 region: CASSQDLTSGNYNEQFF. Written as DNA, the CDR3 is TGCGCCAGCAGCCAAGATCTGACTAGCGGGAATTACAATGAGCAGTTCTTC.

This clonotype was counted ten times or more. The chain uses TRBV5-4 and TRBJ1-2; maybe TRBD1 (5 bases). Germline values: CDR1 SGHNT, CDR2 YYREEE (reference sequence). The ends were cut back, 4 bases at V and 4 bases at J, with 17 bases in the middle. There are 15 residues in the CDR3. CDR3 sequence reads: CASSSGTQGLYGYTF. As DNA, the CDR3 is TGTGCCAGCAGCAGTGGTACCCAGGGACTCTATGGCTACACCTTC. The full variable domain, its missing parts supplied by reference TRBV5-4 and TRBJ1-2, is ETGVTQSPTHLIKTRGQQVTLRCSSQSGHNTVSWYQQALGQGPQFIFQYYREEENGRGNFPPRFSGLQFPNYSSELNVNALELDDSALYLCASSSGTQGLYGYTFGSGTRLTVV.

The table lists this clonotype with a few counts. This may be a read error: a much more frequent sequence differs by one nucleotide. The genes are TRBV20-1 and TRBJ2-3, with D tentatively TRBD2 (6 bases). This CDR3 region has 14 residues. The V gene lost 1 base and the J gene lost 8 bases, with 16 bases spanning the gap. Germline assignment: CDR1 DFQATT and CDR2 SNEGSKA (reference sequence). Here the CDR3 DNA reads TGCAGTGCTAGAGCGCGGGGCCGTTTAGCTACGCAGTATTTT. Protein: CSARARGRLATQYF.

This rearrangement joins TRBV5-6 to TRBJ2-5, with a possible D match to TRBD2 (6 bases). The CDR3 is 14 residues long. V was cut by 5 bases and J by 2 bases, with 13 bases left in between. Germline values: CDR1 SGHDT, CDR2 YYEEEE. The CDR3: CASREVGGQETQYF. The CDR3 DNA sequence: TGTGCCAGCAGAGAGGTTGGGGGGCAAGAGACCCAGTACTTC.

This clonotype was seen repeatedly, ten times or more. The chain employs TRBV3-1 and TRBJ2-1; no clear D gene. This CDR3 is 13 amino acids long. Germline V gives CDR1 LGHDT, CDR2 YNNKEL (reference sequence). Trimming cost V 4 bases and J 3 bases, with 7 bases left between them. The CDR3 loop is CASSRTDYNEQFF. CDR3 in DNA: TGTGCCAGCAGCCGGACGGACTACAATGAGCAGTTCTTC.

This clonotype appeared many times. The chain links TRBV7-2 to TRBJ2-2; TRBD1 or TRBD2 may be the D gene (5 bases each). The CDR3 runs 16 residues. Germline V CDR1 and CDR2: SGHTA, FQGNSA. V lost 1 base and J lost 6, with 15 bases in between. The CDR3, as DNA: TGTGCCAGCAGCTTAGATGGGTTTTCGGGACCCGGGGAGCTGTTTTTT. This gives the protein CASSLDGFSGPGELFF.

The chain links TRBV28 to TRBJ1-6; the match to TRBD1 covers 7 bases. The germline gives CDR1 MDHEN, CDR2 SYDVKM. Unmatched junction bases numbered 8, after V lost 6 bases and J lost 9 bases. This CDR3 comprises 14 residues. Written as DNA, the CDR3 is TGTGCCAGCAGGTCCAGGGGGAGGGGTTCACCCCTCCACTTT. Its translation is CASRSRGRGSPLHF.

This clonotype was recorded at least ten times. V is TRBV5-1 and J is TRBJ2-3; D possibly corresponds to TRBD2 (6 bases). V lost 4 bases, J lost 5 bases, and 17 bases lay in between. The CDR3 contains 15 residues. In germline, CDR1 is SGHRS, CDR2 YFSETQ. The CDR3 DNA reads as TGCGCCAGCAGCCGGAAGGAGGGACGGGAAGATACGCAGTATTTT. Encoded protein: CASSRKEGREDTQYF. The complete variable domain, with remaining parts taken from reference TRBV5-1 and TRBJ2-3, reads KAGVTQTPRYLIKTRGQQVTLSCSPISGHRSVSWYQQTPGQGLQFLFEYFSETQRNKGNFPGRFSGRQFSNSRSEMNVSTLELGDSALYLCASSRKEGREDTQYFGPGTRLTVL.

This clonotype has ten or more counts. The CDR3 bases are TGCGCCAGCAGCCGCGGGACCCTCTACAATGAGCAGTTCTTC. Translated: CASSRGTLYNEQFF. The chain is built from TRBV4-1 and TRBJ2-1; a possible D gene is TRBD2 (6 bases). This CDR3 region has 14 residues. V was clipped by 4 bases and J by 3 bases, with 10 bases between them. The germline gives CDR1 MGHRA, CDR2 YSYEKL.

This clonotype has ten or more counts. This sequence joins TRBV19 and TRBJ1-5; 9 bases fit TRBD1. The CDR3 covers 16 residues. Germline lookup yields CDR1 LNHDA and CDR2 SQIVND (reference sequence). V lost 6 bases and J lost 2; bases outside the gene matches: 8. The CDR3 loop reads CASREDRGGGNQPQHF. The CDR3 nucleotides read TGTGCCAGTAGAGAGGACAGGGGCGGTGGCAATCAGCCCCAGCATTTT. The variable domain in full, with the rest retrieved from reference TRBV19 and TRBJ1-5, is DGGITQSPKYLFRKEGQNVTLSCEQNLNHDAMYWYRQDPGQGLRLIYYSQIVNDFQKGDIAEGYSVSREKKESFPLTVTSAQKNPTAFYLCASREDRGGGNQPQHFGDGTRLSIL.

This clonotype was seen a handful of times. CDR3 region: CASSLSPGRTYEQYF. DNA for the CDR3: TGTGCCAGCAGTTTATCGCCGGGCCGCACCTACGAGCAGTACTTC. The rearrangement links TRBV27 to TRBJ2-7, with D unresolved. Germline CDR1 and CDR2: MNHEY and SMNVEV (reference sequence). V shed 0 bases and J shed 2 bases, with 11 bases lying between them. This CDR3 is 15 amino acids long.

This clonotype appeared many times. The chain uses TRBV6-4 and TRBJ2-1; 8 bases are a match to TRBD2. The trim removed 6 bases at V and 8 bases at J, leaving 9 bases unmatched. This CDR3 spans 14 amino acids. CDR1 is MRHNA and CDR2 is SNTAGT in the germline V gene. DNA of the CDR3: TGTGCCAGCAGCAGCGGGAGCCCTTTCGATGAGCAGTTCTTC. It is translated as CASSSGSPFDEQFF.

This clonotype appeared a few times. The chain is built from TRBV27 and TRBJ1-5; 8 bases line up with TRBD1. The CDR3 loop spans 15 amino acids. Germline V CDR1 and CDR2: MNHEY, SMNVEV (reference sequence). The junction had 7 bases not matched to a gene; V was cut back by 3 bases and J by 6 bases. The CDR3 DNA sequence: TGTGCCAGCAGTTTCCGACAGGGGACGGGTCAGCCCCAGCATTTT. It specifies CASSFRQGTGQPQHF.